The rows below give T cell receptor beta chains drawn from one sample of a study of glioma-infiltrating T cells. TCRdb re-called the multiplex PCR reads through MiXCR, storing one row per CDR3 protein. The data contain 300,000 to 450,000 distinct CDR3 sequences, around 45% of them seen just once; the ten biggest clones take up around 12%. The specimen was glioma tissue, nonneoplastic brain tissue, or PBMCs (not recorded which). The source of these receptors is a human donor with low-grade glioma or glioblastoma, undergoing nonglioma brain surgery, or in good health (not recorded which). The CDR3 runs from the conserved cysteine through the conserved F or W. The D gene is left open where the match is weak. Rows give clone size only sometimes, using once, few, many, or a class for an expanded clone.

J | D | size | V | DNA | CDR3
TRBJ2-5 | . | few | TRBV29-1 | TGCAGCGCTGAAAGGCAGGGGAGAGAGACCCAGTACTTC | CSAERQGRETQYF
TRBJ1-5 | TRBD1 | few | TRBV20-1 | TGCAGTGCTAGAGATTTTAGGGGGCACCAGCCCCAGCATTTT | CSARDFRGHQPQHF
TRBJ1-2 | . | . | TRBV11-2 | TGTGCCAGCAGACCCCCCCAGGGAGTTATCTATGGCTACACCTTC | CASRPPQGVIYGYTF
TRBJ1-1 | . | . | TRBV7-4 | TGTGCCAGCAGCTTAGTTATGTGGGGTAGGACTGAAGCTTTCTTT | CASSLVMWGRTEAFF
TRBJ2-2 | . | . | TRBV7-3 | TGTGCCAGCACCCCCCAGGGGAATACCGGGGAGCTGTTTTTT | CASTPQGNTGELFF
TRBJ1-1 | . | . | TRBV5-4 | TGTGCCAGCAGTTCCCCCCGCCGGGGCACTGAAGCTTTCTTT | CASSSPRRGTEAFF
TRBJ2-5 | TRBD2 | . | TRBV20-1 | TGCAGTCCGGGACTAGCGGGGCAAGAGACCCAGTACTTC | CSPGLAGQETQYF
TRBJ1-1 | TRBD1 | . | TRBV20-1 | TGCAGTGCCCGGATCAGGGGGTTGACTGAAGCTTTCTTT | CSARIRGLTEAFF
TRBJ2-5 | TRBD2 | few | TRBV27 | TGTGCCAGCAGTCCATGGGGGGGAATAGAGACCCAGTACTTC | CASSPWGGIETQYF
TRBJ1-2 | TRBD1 | . | TRBV20-1 | TGCAGTGCTAGGAAAGGGGGCGTCCCTTATGGCTACACCTTC | CSARKGGVPYGYTF
TRBJ2-1 | TRBD2 | . | TRBV6-1 | TGTGCCAGCAGTCCCGGACTAGCGGGAGCTTCTATCTCCTACAATGGGCAGTTCTTC | CASSPGLAGASISYNGQFF
TRBJ2-3 | . | . | TRBV20-1 | TGCAGTGCTGCTTCGGGGGAGCGGGGCACAGATACGCAGTATTTT | CSAASGERGTDTQYF
TRBJ2-7 | . | . | TRBV28 | TGTGCCAGCAGTTTACCCGATCCCCACCCCGAGCAGTACTTC | CASSLPDPHPEQYF
TRBJ2-7 | TRBD1 | many | TRBV6-1 | TGTGCCAGCAAACTCGACAGGGGGCGGTACGAGCAGTACTTC | CASKLDRGRYEQYF
TRBJ2-3 | TRBD1 | . | TRBV5-1 | TGCGCCAGCAGCTCCCGGGACAGTTATACGCAGTATTTT | CASSSRDSYTQYF
TRBJ2-7 | TRBD1 | many | TRBV6-2/TRBV6-3 | TGTGCCAGCCCTTGGGCCGGGACAGGAACCTACGAGCAGTACTTC | CASPWAGTGTYEQYF
TRBJ1-4 | . | once | TRBV2 | TGTGCCAGCATGCTTGGCACGGATGAAAAACTGTTTTTT | CASMLGTDEKLFF
TRBJ1-1 | . | few | TRBV5-4 | TGTGCCAGCAGCGGAGACCGGCGCGCTTTCTTT | CASSGDRRAFF
TRBJ2-3 | TRBD2 | . | TRBV5-6 | TGTGCCAGCATAGCGGGAGGGAGGACAGATACGCAGTATTTT | CASIAGGRTDTQYF
TRBJ1-1 | . | . | TRBV2 | TGTGCCAGCATTAAACAGAGGTTGAACATTGAAGCTTTCTTT | CASIKQRLNIEAFF
TRBJ2-5 | . | many | TRBV28 | TGTGCCAGCAGCCCACAGGGCCAAGAGACCCAGTACTTC | CASSPQGQETQYF
TRBJ1-2 | . | many | TRBV7-9 | TGTGCCAGCAGCTTAGACGGACCCACTCGGGGCTACACCTTC | CASSLDGPTRGYTF
TRBJ2-6 | . | few | TRBV18 | TGTGCCAGCTCACCAGGGACGGGCTCTGGGGCCAACGTCCTGACTTTC | CASSPGTGSGANVLTF
TRBJ2-7 | TRBD1 | many | TRBV6-1 | TGTGCCAGCAGGGGACAGGCCGACTACGAGCAGTACTTC | CASRGQADYEQYF
TRBJ2-3 | . | many | TRBV27 | TGTGCCAGCAGTTTTTTAGCGGATAGCACAGATACGCAGTATTTT | CASSFLADSTDTQYF
TRBJ2-1 | TRBD2 | many | TRBV27 | TGTGCCAGCAGTTTAGAGGGACTAGGGACGGCGGAGCAGTTCTTC | CASSLEGLGTAEQFF